This TCR beta chain stems from a study of CD8+CD57+ T cells in acquired aplastic anemia. Genomic DNA served as template for TCR beta VDJ and CDR3 profiling. MiXCR was run by TCRdb on the reads, yielding one entry per CDR3 protein. The top ten clones hold roughly 1.2% of a sample with 150,000 to 200,000 distinct CDR3 sequences, roughly 43% of them seen once. Patients selected for sequencing had displayed CD8+CD57+ cell expansion by flow cytometry. This clonotype was seen many times. The TCR originated in a human donor with aplastic anemia. The specimen was sorted CD4+, CD8+, or CD8+CD57+ T cells (not recorded which) from PBMCs.

The CDR3 loop is CSVAGNTGELFF. The DNA for the CDR3 is TGCAGCGTTGCGGGGAACACCGGGGAGCTGTTTTTT. The genes are TRBV29-1 and TRBJ2-2; D not certain. CDR3 length: 12 residues. Germline-derived CDR1 and CDR2 are SQVTM and ANQGSEA. V dropped 4 bases and J dropped 1 base, with 4 bases sitting between them.